This passage covers 4 T cell receptor beta chains from one sample sequenced in a study of beta chain features in type 1 diabetes. Study conclusions and caveats: Shorter TCRB CDR3s, moderately but significantly so, were found in Type 1 diabetes patients in all four CD4+ subsets.

Their specific antigens are unknown. As every portion of the isolated RNA was reverse transcribed, the sequencing read expressed TCRB transcripts. TCRdb's copy holds only in-frame clones and misses some; the assay was immunoSEQ multiplex PCR. The table records 400,000 or so clones, around 10% of them present only once. The sample was central memory CD4+ T cells from blood. The receptors derive from a man aged 25-45 years with type 1 diabetes.

A few counts support this clone. V usage is TRBV6-5 and J usage is TRBJ1-3; TRBD1 is a possible D gene (5 bases). The CDR3 sequence is 13 residues long. V was cut by 4 bases and J by 3 bases, with 7 bases left in between. The V gene's germline CDR1 is MNHEY and CDR2 SVGAGI. In DNA form, the CDR3 reads TGTGCCAGCAGTTCGGGGGTTGGAAACACCATATATTTT. This translates into CASSSGVGNTIYF.

The gene calls are TRBV11-2 and TRBJ1-5; D not certain. The germline gives CDR1 SGHAT, CDR2 FQNNGV. The CDR3 is made up of 13 amino acids. V gave up 2 bases and J gave up 3 bases, with 5 bases separating them. The DNA for the CDR3 is TGTGCCAGCAGCTTATCGGACAATCAGCCCCAGCATTTT. Protein product: CASSLSDNQPQHF.

On this clone itself: Within the sample, other DNA sequences also encode this same CDR3. V usage is TRBV6-1 and J usage is TRBJ1-1; 7 bases are shared with TRBD1. The CDR3 has 15 residues. The trim removed 5 bases at V and 0 bases at J, leaving 6 bases unmatched. Germline V gene sequence: CDR1 MNHNS, CDR2 SASEGT. CDR3 in amino acids: CASSRGQTMNTEAFF. The CDR3 DNA reads as TGTGCCAGCAGTCGGGGACAGACAATGAACACTGAAGCTTTCTTT.

With respect to this clone: The sample has other DNA sequences that encode this CDR3 too. V usage is TRBV5-1 and J usage is TRBJ2-5; TRBD1 or TRBD2 may be the D gene (6 bases each). This CDR3 is built from 13 residues. Germline V lookup: CDR1 SGHRS, CDR2 YFSETQ. V lost 3 bases to trimming and J lost 4 bases, with 10 bases between them. The CDR3 nucleotides are TGCGCCAGCAGCTCACAGGGAGGAGAGACCCAGTACTTC. This encodes CASSSQGGETQYF.